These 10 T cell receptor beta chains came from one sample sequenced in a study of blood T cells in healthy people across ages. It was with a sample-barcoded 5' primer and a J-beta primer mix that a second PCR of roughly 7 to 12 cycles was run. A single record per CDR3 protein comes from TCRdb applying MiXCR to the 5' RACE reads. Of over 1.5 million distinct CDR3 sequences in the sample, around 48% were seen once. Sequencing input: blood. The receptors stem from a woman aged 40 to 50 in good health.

DNA for the CDR3: TGTGCCACCAGTCGGGGTTTAGGGACCCAGTACTTC. Amino acids: CATSRGLGTQYF. J is TRBJ2-5 and V is TRBV24-1; perhaps TRBD2 as D (5 bases). The CDR3 runs 12 residues. The germline V gene encodes CDR1 KGHDR and CDR2 SFDVKD. V lost 6 bases and J 7 bases, leaving 11 bases between the germline ends.

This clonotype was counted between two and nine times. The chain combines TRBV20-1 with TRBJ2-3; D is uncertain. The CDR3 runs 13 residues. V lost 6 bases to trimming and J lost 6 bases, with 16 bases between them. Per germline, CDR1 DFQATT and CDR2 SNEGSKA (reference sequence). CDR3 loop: CSAGPLAGDTQYF. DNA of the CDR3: TGCAGTGCAGGCCCCCTCGCCGGGGATACGCAGTATTTT.

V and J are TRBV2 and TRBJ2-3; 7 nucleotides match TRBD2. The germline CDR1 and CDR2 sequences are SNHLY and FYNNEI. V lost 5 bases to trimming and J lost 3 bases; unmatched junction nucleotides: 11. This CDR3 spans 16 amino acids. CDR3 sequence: CASSYDGGLGTDTQYF. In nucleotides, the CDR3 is TGTGCCAGCAGTTATGACGGGGGGTTGGGGACAGATACGCAGTATTTT.

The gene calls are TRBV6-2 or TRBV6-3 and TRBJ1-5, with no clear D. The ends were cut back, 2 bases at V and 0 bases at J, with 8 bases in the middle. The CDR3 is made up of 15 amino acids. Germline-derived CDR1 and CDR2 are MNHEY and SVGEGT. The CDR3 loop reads CASSYRRVSNQPQHF. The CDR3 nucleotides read TGTGCCAGCAGTTACCGCCGGGTTAGCAATCAGCCCCAGCATTTT.

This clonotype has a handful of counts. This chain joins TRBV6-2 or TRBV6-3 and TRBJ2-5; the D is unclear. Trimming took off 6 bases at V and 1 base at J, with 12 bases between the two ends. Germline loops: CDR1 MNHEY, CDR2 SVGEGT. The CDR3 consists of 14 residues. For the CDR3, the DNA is TGTGCCAGCAGGGTGGAGCTCGCCCAAGAGACCCAGTACTTC. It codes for CASRVELAQETQYF.

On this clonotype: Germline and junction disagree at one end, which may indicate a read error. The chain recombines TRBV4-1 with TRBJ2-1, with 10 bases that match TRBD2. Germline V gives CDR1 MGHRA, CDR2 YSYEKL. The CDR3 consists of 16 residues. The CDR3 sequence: CTSSQETSGVVNEQFF. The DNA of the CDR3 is TGCACCAGCAGCCAAGAAACTAGCGGGGTCGTAAATGAGCAGTTCTTC.

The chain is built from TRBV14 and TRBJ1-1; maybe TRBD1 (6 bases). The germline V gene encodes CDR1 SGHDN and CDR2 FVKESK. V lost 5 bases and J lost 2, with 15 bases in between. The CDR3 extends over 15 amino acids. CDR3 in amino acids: CASSSRGGINTEAFF. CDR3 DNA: TGTGCCAGCAGCTCGCGGGGGGGCATCAACACTGAAGCTTTCTTT.

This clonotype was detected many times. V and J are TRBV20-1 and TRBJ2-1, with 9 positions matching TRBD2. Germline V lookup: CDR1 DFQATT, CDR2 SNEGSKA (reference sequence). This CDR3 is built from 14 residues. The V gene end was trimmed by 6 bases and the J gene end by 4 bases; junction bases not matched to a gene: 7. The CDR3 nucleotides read TGCAGTGCCCCGCTGCTAGCGGGGTACAATGAGCAGTTCTTC. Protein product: CSAPLLAGYNEQFF.

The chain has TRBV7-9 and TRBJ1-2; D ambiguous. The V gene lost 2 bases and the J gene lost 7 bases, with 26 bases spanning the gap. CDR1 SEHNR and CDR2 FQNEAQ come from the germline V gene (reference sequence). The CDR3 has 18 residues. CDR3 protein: CASSLWVRLQTPASGYTF. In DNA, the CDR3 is TGTGCCAGCAGCTTATGGGTGCGGCTCCAAACTCCAGCAAGTGGCTACACCTTC.

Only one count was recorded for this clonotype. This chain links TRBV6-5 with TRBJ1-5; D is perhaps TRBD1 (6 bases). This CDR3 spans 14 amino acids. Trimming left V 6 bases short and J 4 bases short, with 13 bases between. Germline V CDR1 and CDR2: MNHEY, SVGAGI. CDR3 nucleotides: TGTGCCAGCAGGAAAACAGGGTTGAATCAGCCCCAGCATTTT. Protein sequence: CASRKTGLNQPQHF.